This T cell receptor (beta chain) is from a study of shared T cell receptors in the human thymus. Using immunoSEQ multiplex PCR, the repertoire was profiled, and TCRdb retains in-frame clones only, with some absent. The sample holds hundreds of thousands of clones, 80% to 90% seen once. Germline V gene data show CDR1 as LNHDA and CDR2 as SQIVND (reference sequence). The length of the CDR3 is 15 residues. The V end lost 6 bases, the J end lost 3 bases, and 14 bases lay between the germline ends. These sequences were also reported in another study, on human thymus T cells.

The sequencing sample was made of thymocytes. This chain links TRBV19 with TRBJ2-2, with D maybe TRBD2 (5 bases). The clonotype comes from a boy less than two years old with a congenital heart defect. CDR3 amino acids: CASRRRAVDTGELFF. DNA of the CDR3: TGTGCCAGTAGACGGCGGGCGGTCGACACCGGGGAGCTGTTTTTT.